There are a few counts of the clone carrying this T cell receptor beta chain. This entry is derived from a study of patients and donors after allogeneic stem cell transplantation. TCRdb re-called the RT-PCR reads with MiXCR, one entry per CDR3 protein. The sample comprises 920,000 or so distinct CDR3 sequences, more than 15% of which are singletons, and 6% rests with the top ten. The sample consisted of blood, either unsorted or a sorted T cell fraction (not recorded which). The sequence was collected from a human donor who was either an allogeneic HSCT recipient or a stem cell or donor lymphocyte infusion donor (not recorded which). It is not recorded whose cells these are; they may come from a transplant donor.

The CDR3 here is CASSLDRDVSRWDYGYTF. In DNA form, the CDR3 reads TGTGCCAGCAGCTTAGACCGGGACGTCTCTCGTTGGGACTATGGCTACACCTTC. The chain couples TRBV11-1 to TRBJ1-2, with D perhaps matching TRBD1 (5 bases). V was trimmed by 1 base and J by 3 bases, leaving 21 bases between them. The CDR3 has 18 amino acids. The V gene's germline CDR1 is SGHAT and CDR2 FQDESV (reference sequence).